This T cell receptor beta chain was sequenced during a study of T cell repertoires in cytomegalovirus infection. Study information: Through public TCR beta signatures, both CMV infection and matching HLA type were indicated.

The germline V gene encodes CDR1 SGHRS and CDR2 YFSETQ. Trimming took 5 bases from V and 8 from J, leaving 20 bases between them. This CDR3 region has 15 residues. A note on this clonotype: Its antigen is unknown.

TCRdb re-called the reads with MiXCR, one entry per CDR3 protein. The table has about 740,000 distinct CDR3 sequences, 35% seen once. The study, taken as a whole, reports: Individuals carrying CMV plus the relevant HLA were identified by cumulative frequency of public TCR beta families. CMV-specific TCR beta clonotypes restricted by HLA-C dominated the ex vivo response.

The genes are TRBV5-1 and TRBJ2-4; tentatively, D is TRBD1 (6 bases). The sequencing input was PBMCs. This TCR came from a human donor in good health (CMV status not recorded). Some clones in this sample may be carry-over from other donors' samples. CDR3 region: CASSPPDTGRDIQYF. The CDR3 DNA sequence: TGCGCCAGCAGTCCGCCGGATACAGGGCGGGACATTCAGTACTTC.